These 32 T cell receptor beta chains share one sample of origin, sequenced in a study of cytomegalovirus exposure and HLA in healthy donors (dated by TCRdb to about 2017). Library method: the immunoSEQ multiplex PCR assay. The multiplex PCR relied on a mix of 60 forward primers for TCR Vbeta segments and 13 reverse primers for TCR Jbeta segments. Drawn from immuneACCESS, this table holds only the in-frame rearrangements with V and J called that TCRdb kept. Clones are partly lost; checked studies trace under half to an unresolved V gene and leave the rest unexplained. Counted in this sample were about 130,000 clones; 65% to 90% of them appeared once. The ten largest clonotypes hold 2.5% to 3% of the sample. Sequenced sample: PBMCs. Every receptor here comes from a woman under 30 in good health and CMV-seropositive.

The chain joins TRBV28 to TRBJ1-4, with D perhaps TRBD1 (5 bases). CDR3 length equals 16 residues. Germline V gene lookup returns CDR1 MDHEN and CDR2 SYDVKM. Trimming removed 4 bases at V and 8 bases at J, with 20 bases between. The CDR3 region has the DNA TGTGCCAGCAGTTCCGCTCGCAGGGTAACTACAGAAAAACTGTTTTTT. It encodes CASSSARRVTTEKLFF.

This chain joins TRBV7-9 and TRBJ2-3; 7 bases map to TRBD1. The germline V gene has CDR1 SEHNR and CDR2 FQNEAQ (reference sequence). V gave up 4 bases and J gave up 2 bases; unmatched junction bases: 3. The CDR3 length is 14 residues. As DNA, the CDR3 is TGTGCCAGCAGCTACGGGACAGCCACAGATACGCAGTATTTT. Its translation: CASSYGTATDTQYF.

The chain links TRBV12-2 to TRBJ1-1; TRBD1, the table's D call, was not compared with the DNA. TRBV12-2 is a known pseudogene. The CDR3 is 16 amino acids. The CDR3 DNA reads as TGTGCAAGTCGCACCCCGGGACAGCGGCTGAACACTGAAGCTTTCTTT. This gives the protein CASRTPGQRLNTEAFF.

The chain uses TRBV6-6 and TRBJ1-2; D is undetermined. The CDR3 extends over 9 amino acids. CDR1 and CDR2 (germline): MNHNY, SVGAGI (reference sequence). Trimming took 7 bases from V and 8 from J, leaving 5 bases between them. CDR3 sequence reads: CASTEGYTF. The CDR3 region has the DNA TGTGCCAGCACGGAGGGCTACACCTTC.

The gene calls are TRBV25-1 and TRBJ2-1; 15 bases are shared with TRBD2. The CDR3 loop spans 18 amino acids. From germline, CDR1 is MGHDK and CDR2 SYGVNS. V was pared by 1 base and J by 9 bases, with 10 bases of the junction left unmatched. The CDR3 DNA sequence: TGTGCCAGCAGTGAATCCTCGCGGACTAGCGGGGGGGCCCGTGAGCAGTTCTTC. Translating it yields CASSESSRTSGGAREQFF.

The chain uses TRBV10-1 and TRBJ2-3; D uncertain. The CDR3 is 19 amino acids. V lost 0 bases to trimming and J lost 0 bases, with 19 bases between them. CDR1 WNHNN and CDR2 SYGVQD come from the germline V gene (reference sequence). The CDR3 protein is CASSESPSLKELSTDTQYF. The CDR3 DNA reads as TGCGCCAGCAGTGAGTCGCCGTCCCTCAAGGAGCTCAGCACAGATACGCAGTATTTT.

The V and J genes are TRBV9 and TRBJ1-2, with D unresolved. CDR1 and CDR2 (germline): SGDLS, YYNGEE. Trimming removed 4 bases from V and 12 bases from J, with 10 bases in between. This CDR3 is 10 amino acids long. CDR3 coding DNA: TGTGCCAGCAGCCCGCGGCCCCACACCTTC. Amino acids: CASSPRPHTF.

This clone was seen more than once but under ten times. The chain employs TRBV5-6 and TRBJ2-1; D gene ambiguous. This CDR3 has 14 residues. The germline V gene encodes CDR1 SGHDT and CDR2 YYEEEE. V gave up 0 bases and J gave up 5 bases, with 9 bases separating them. Here the CDR3 reads CASSLASFDNEQFF. The CDR3 nucleotides read TGTGCCAGCAGCTTGGCCAGTTTTGACAATGAGCAGTTCTTC.

The V call is TRBV9, the J call TRBJ1-2; no clear D. V was shortened by 1 base and J by 6 bases, with 10 bases between the two germline ends. The CDR3 covers 13 residues. Germline V lookup: CDR1 SGDLS, CDR2 YYNGEE. CDR3 protein: CASSVTELDGYTF. CDR3 coding DNA: TGTGCCAGCAGCGTAACGGAGTTAGATGGCTACACCTTC.

This sequence joins TRBV28 and TRBJ2-7; 14 positions agree with TRBD2. The CDR3 totals 15 residues. Unmatched junction bases numbered 4, after V lost 2 bases and J lost 7 bases. Per germline, CDR1 MDHEN and CDR2 SYDVKM. The CDR3 DNA is TGTGCCAGCAGTTTAGGCTGGACTAGCGGGGGGGAGCAGTACTTC. It specifies CASSLGWTSGGEQYF.

The chain employs TRBV6-4 and TRBJ2-3, with a tentative D call TRBD2 (6 bases). The CDR3 is 13 residues long. Germline V CDR1 and CDR2: MRHNA, SNTAGT. V dropped 8 bases and J dropped 2 bases, with 11 bases sitting between them. The CDR3 DNA reads as TGTGCCAGCGCGGCGGGGACCACAGATACGCAGTATTTT. It translates to CASAAGTTDTQYF.

The CDR3 region is CASSLSGGVYEQYF. Written as DNA, the CDR3 is TGTGCCAGTAGTCTCAGCGGGGGAGTCTACGAGCAGTACTTC. The V call is TRBV19, the J call TRBJ2-7; the match to TRBD2 covers 8 bases. The germline gives CDR1 LNHDA, CDR2 SQIVND (reference sequence). The CDR3 contains 14 residues. J lost 3 bases, V lost 5 bases, and 6 bases had no gene match.

This chain links TRBV15 with TRBJ2-2; possible D gene TRBD2, 7 bases. Germline-derived CDR1 and CDR2 are LNHNV and YYDKDF (reference sequence). V lost 1 base to trimming and J lost 4 bases, with 19 bases between them. The CDR3 spans 18 residues. The CDR3 DNA follows: TGTGCCACCAGCAGAGGAGGAAAGGACGGGGGGCCCACCGGGGAGCTGTTTTTT. Encoded protein: CATSRGGKDGGPTGELFF.

The chain employs TRBV27 and TRBJ1-1; 7 bases are shared with TRBD1. The CDR3 totals 15 residues. The germline gives CDR1 MNHEY, CDR2 SMNVEV (reference sequence). The V and J ends lost 5 bases and 1 base, in that order; junction bases with no gene match: 7. The CDR3 loop reads CASSAGTVPNTEAFF. The CDR3 coding sequence is TGTGCCAGCAGTGCCGGGACAGTTCCGAACACTGAAGCTTTCTTT.

The V and J genes are TRBV11-2 and TRBJ1-1, with D maybe TRBD1 (6 bases). Germline V CDR1 and CDR2: SGHAT, FQNNGV. Trimming shortened V by 0 bases and J by 4 bases, and 9 bases separated the two germline ends. The CDR3 sequence is 14 residues long. DNA for the CDR3: TGTGCCAGCAGCTTAGAAGGGGGGGGCACTGAAGCTTTCTTT. Residues: CASSLEGGGTEAFF. The complete variable domain, with remaining parts taken from reference TRBV11-2 and TRBJ1-1, reads EAGVAQSPRYKIIEKRQSVAFWCNPISGHATLYWYQQILGQGPKLLIQFQNNGVVDDSQLPKDRFSAERLKGVDSTLKIQPAKLEDSAVYLCASSLEGGGTEAFFGQGTRLTVV.

The rearrangement links TRBV11-2 to TRBJ2-7; 10 bases are a match to TRBD2. The germline V gene encodes CDR1 SGHAT and CDR2 FQNNGV. The junction had 4 bases not matched to a gene; V was cut back by 1 base and J by 4 bases. The length of the CDR3 is 15 residues. DNA for the CDR3: TGTGCCAGCAGCTTAGTGGTGACTAGCGGGTACGAGCAGTACTTC. Its protein is CASSLVVTSGYEQYF.

The rearrangement joins TRBV27 to TRBJ1-6; 11 positions agree with TRBD1. J was trimmed by 10 bases and V by 2 bases; bases with no gene match: 4. The CDR3 runs to 15 residues. Germline lookup yields CDR1 MNHEY and CDR2 SMNVEV (reference sequence). The CDR3 loop reads CASSLGQGAGSPLHF. The CDR3 DNA reads as TGTGCCAGCAGTTTAGGACAGGGGGCCGGCTCACCCCTCCACTTT.

V gene TRBV19 combines with J gene TRBJ1-5, with TRBD1 identical over 8 bases. Germline V lookup: CDR1 LNHDA, CDR2 SQIVND (reference sequence). V trimming: 5 bases; J trimming: 0 bases; junction bases outside the gene matches: 3. The CDR3 length is 15 residues. In DNA, the CDR3 is TGTGCCAGTAGTGAGGGACAGGTTAGCAATCAGCCCCAGCATTTT. Translated, it gives CASSEGQVSNQPQHF. The entire variable domain, with the rest obtained from reference TRBV19 and TRBJ1-5, is as follows: DGGITQSPKYLFRKEGQNVTLSCEQNLNHDAMYWYRQDPGQGLRLIYYSQIVNDFQKGDIAEGYSVSREKKESFPLTVTSAQKNPTAFYLCASSEGQVSNQPQHFGDGTRLSIL.

This rearrangement joins TRBV6-1 to TRBJ1-6, with 7 bases aligning to TRBD1. Losses at the gene ends were 6 bases for V and 6 bases for J; bases not matched to a gene: 5. This CDR3 is 14 amino acids long. From germline, CDR1 is MNHNS and CDR2 SASEGT. The CDR3 sequence: CASRSGQFNSPLHF. CDR3 in DNA: TGTGCCAGCAGGTCGGGACAGTTTAATTCACCCCTCCACTTT.

The chain combines TRBV6-1 with TRBJ2-3; 7 nucleotides match TRBD2. V shed 8 bases, J shed 7 bases, and the junction held 6 bases outside the gene matches. The V gene's germline CDR1 is MNHNS and CDR2 SASEGT. CDR3 size: 12 residues. DNA for the CDR3: TGTGCCAGCGGGGGGGACGGAAATACGCAGTATTTT. This gives the protein CASGGDGNTQYF.

The genes are TRBV7-3 and TRBJ2-1; D unresolved. Trimming left V 3 bases short and J 2 bases short, with 8 bases between. The CDR3 has 14 amino acids. The germline gives CDR1 SGHTA, CDR2 FQGTGA. CDR3 DNA: TGTGCCAGCAGCTTGGAGCCAACCTACAATGAGCAGTTCTTC. Translating it yields CASSLEPTYNEQFF.

The CDR3 loop reads CASSQDTSLGLLSYEQYF. The CDR3, as DNA: TGTGCCAGCAGCCAAGATACCTCTTTGGGACTTCTCTCCTACGAGCAGTACTTC. The chain is built from TRBV14 and TRBJ2-7; possible D gene TRBD2, 6 bases. This CDR3 has 18 amino acids. Germline-derived CDR1 and CDR2 are SGHDN and FVKESK. Trimming pared 0 bases from V and 0 bases from J, leaving 18 bases between. The variable domain in full, with the rest retrieved from reference TRBV14 and TRBJ2-7, is EAGVTQFPSHSVIEKGQTVTLRCDPISGHDNLYWYRRVMGKEIKFLLHFVKESKQDESGMPNNRFLAERTGGTYSTLKVQPAELEDSGVYFCASSQDTSLGLLSYEQYFGPGTRLTVT.

Regarding this clone: One end of the junction fails to match germline, which may point to a read error. The gene calls are TRBV13 and TRBJ2-5, with D maybe TRBD2 (7 bases). The CDR3 consists of 15 residues. Germline-derived CDR1 and CDR2 are PRHDT and FYEKMQ (reference sequence). The CDR3 protein is CASSFSGRGQGTQYF. The CDR3 DNA is TGTGCCAGCAGCTTCTCAGGGCGGGGGCAAGGGACCCAGTACTTC.

The chain joins TRBV2 to TRBJ1-6; D is uncertain. Per germline, CDR1 SNHLY and CDR2 FYNNEI. CDR3 size: 16 residues. The ends were cut back, 1 base at V and 10 bases at J, with 17 bases in the middle. The CDR3 nucleotides are TGTGCCAGCAGTGAAGTAGAGGGCGGCCCCCAATCACCCCTCCACTTT. Its translation: CASSEVEGGPQSPLHF.

Remarks on this clone: A junction end diverges from the germline sequence, so it may reflect a read error. J is TRBJ1-5 and V is TRBV5-5; possible D gene TRBD1, 5 bases. The CDR3 contains 10 residues. Germline V gene lookup returns CDR1 SGHKS and CDR2 YYEKEE (reference sequence). The CDR3 nucleotides read TGCCATGGACAAGCGCGGCCCCAGCATTTT. Its translation: CHGQARPQHF.

The CDR3 here is CASSFVAGGDTEAFF. The CDR3 coding sequence is TGTGCCAGCAGTTTTGTTGCGGGTGGAGACACTGAAGCTTTCTTT. The chain has TRBV28 and TRBJ1-1; D is uncertain. Germline V gene sequence: CDR1 MDHEN, CDR2 SYDVKM. Trimming pared 3 bases from V and 3 bases from J, leaving 14 bases between. There are 15 residues in the CDR3.

The V call is TRBV5-4, the J call TRBJ1-2; a weak D match, TRBD1 (5 bases). The CDR3 is 14 amino acids. Trimming shortened V by 1 base and J by 4 bases, and 11 bases separated the two germline ends. Germline loops: CDR1 SGHNT, CDR2 YYREEE (reference sequence). The CDR3 sequence is CASSLSRTPYGYTF. In DNA form, the CDR3 reads TGTGCCAGCAGCTTGTCACGGACACCCTATGGCTACACCTTC.

The count of this clone is one. The chain has TRBV4-2 and TRBJ1-1; possibly TRBD1 for D (5 bases). V shed 4 bases and J shed 0 bases, with 18 bases lying between them. CDR3 size: 17 residues. Germline V gives CDR1 LGHNA, CDR2 YNFKEQ. The CDR3 region is CASSPGPFTGLNTEAFF. The CDR3 nucleotides are TGTGCCAGCAGCCCAGGCCCCTTCACAGGTCTGAACACTGAAGCTTTCTTT.

The genes are TRBV11-2 and TRBJ1-1; possible D gene TRBD1, 5 bases. The V and J ends lost 5 bases and 9 bases respectively, with 16 bases between them. The germline gives CDR1 SGHAT, CDR2 FQNNGV. CDR3 length: 13 amino acids. CDR3 residues: CASSKGGADQAFF. The CDR3, as DNA: TGTGCCAGCAGCAAGGGTGGGGCAGACCAAGCTTTCTTT.

This chain joins TRBV6-5 and TRBJ1-1; D remains unclear. Germline V gene sequence: CDR1 MNHEY, CDR2 SVGAGI. Trimming shortened V by 7 bases and J by 4 bases, and 7 bases separated the two germline ends. This CDR3 is built from 11 residues. The CDR3 DNA follows: TGTGCCAGCACCCTCGGCACTGAAGCTTTCTTT. As protein: CASTLGTEAFF.

The chain couples TRBV27 to TRBJ1-6; D is unclear. The CDR3 loop spans 17 amino acids. CDR1 and CDR2 from the germline V gene are MNHEY and SMNVEV (reference sequence). Trimming cost V 5 bases and J 0 bases, with 14 bases left between them. The CDR3 here is CASSVRNPSSYNSPLHF. CDR3 bases: TGTGCCAGCAGTGTCAGGAACCCGAGCTCCTATAATTCACCCCTCCACTTT.

The chain has TRBV12-5 and TRBJ1-5; 10 positions agree with TRBD1. Germline assignment: CDR1 LGHNT and CDR2 FRNRAP. This CDR3 spans 18 amino acids. With V trimmed by 0 bases and J by 7 bases, 12 bases remained unmatched. The chain's CDR3 is CASGLVLPPGQGNQPQHF. The CDR3, as DNA: TGTGCTAGTGGTTTGGTTTTACCACCGGGACAGGGGAACCAGCCCCAGCATTTT.